The clone carrying this TCR beta chain occurred a few times. This CDR3 comprises 13 residues. Unmatched junction bases numbered 6, after V lost 7 bases and J lost 7 bases. The V gene's germline CDR1 is SGHAT and CDR2 FQNNGV. The data were obtained in a study of cytomegalovirus exposure and HLA in healthy donors. A multiplex PCR was run with 60 Vbeta primers and 13 Jbeta primers. The protocol was immunoSEQ multiplex PCR, while the TCRdb copy is restricted to in-frame clones and leaves out a portion. The sample yields about 76,000 clones, under 85% seen once. Nominally healthy donors provided the samples, though records likely missed some immune exposures.

The rearrangement links TRBV11-2 to TRBJ2-7, with 11 bases aligning to TRBD2. What was sequenced was PBMCs. This receptor was obtained from a woman in her forties in good health and CMV-seropositive. The CDR3 region is CASNSGGGSEQYF. CDR3 bases: TGTGCCAGCAATAGCGGGGGGGGTAGTGAGCAGTACTTC.